At least ten counts were recorded for the clone carrying this T cell receptor (beta chain). The data stem from a study of read filtering for tumor transcriptome and immune sequencing. The library was built from 400 ng RNA with molecular barcoded adaptors for alpha/delta and beta/gamma chains. TCRdb reanalysed the reads using MiXCR and keeps one entry per CDR3 protein. Here the sample spans tens of thousands of distinct CDR3 sequences, approximately 22% being singletons. CDR1 MDHEN and CDR2 SYDVKM come from the germline V gene. The CDR3 has 13 residues. V was clipped by 6 bases and J by 5 bases, with 14 bases between them.

The sequence derives from a donor at least 40 years old with multiple myeloma. The rearrangement uses TRBV28 and TRBJ2-7; D gene ambiguous. Input material: a population of CD138-negative cells sorted from bone marrow. For the CDR3, the DNA is TGTGCCAGCAGGCCTCGTGGACGCGACGAGCAGTACTTC. Protein sequence: CASRPRGRDEQYF.